This T cell receptor (beta chain) was recorded in a study of Graves' ophthalmopathy and Graves' hyperthyroidism. Study-wide results and limits: Between ophthalmopathy and stable hyperthyroidism, a 13-signature model drew a separation with nearly 90% sensitivity and about 80% specificity.

In regard to this clonotype: Its matching antigen is unknown.

Beta-chain TCR CDR3 regions were amplified from RNA transcripts. The library came from an HTBI-primed first-round RT-PCR and a second-round multiplex PCR. MiXCR, applied by TCRdb to the multiplex PCR reads, yields one record per CDR3 protein. This sample carries 150,000 or so distinct CDR3 sequences, roughly two fifths of them seen once, and the ten largest clones take around 5.8%. Trimming removed 4 bases from V and 9 bases from J, with 16 bases in between. The CDR3 runs 15 residues. Material: peripheral blood. The receptor comes from a woman aged 40 to 50 with Graves' ophthalmopathy. The chain joins TRBV12-3 or TRBV12-4 to TRBJ1-6, with unresolved D. In nucleotides, the CDR3 is TGTGCCAGCAGTTGTACGCGGGGAGCCGGTTCACCCCTCCACTTT. The encoded protein is CASSCTRGAGSPLHF.